The rows below give T cell receptor beta chains drawn from one sample of a study of control samples from healthy donors and cancer patients. Clones were sequenced by immunoSEQ multiplex PCR, and TCRdb holds only the in-frame ones, with some missing. There are approximately 60,000 clones in the sample; 80% to 95% occur only once, and under 0.95% lies in the top ten. Sequenced material: PBMCs. The origin of the receptors is a man aged 25 to 45 with colorectal cancer. CDR3s leave out the opening cysteine and the closing phenylalanine or tryptophan. Each record gives: clone size, D gene, V gene, J gene, CDR3 protein. A D gene is named only where the DNA matches it firmly. Size is stated for part of the rows, as once, few or many counts, or as a class when the clone is expanded.

>-|-|TRBV6-6|TRBJ1-2
ATKTGEGGYT
>-|TRBD1|TRBV5-1|TRBJ1-4
ASSLDGGQGNEKLF
>-|-|TRBV12-3/TRBV12-4|TRBJ1-5
ASSQVPLAQH
>-|TRBD1|TRBV11-2|TRBJ2-5
ASSIRTGLIFQETQY
>-|-|TRBV5-6|TRBJ1-2
ASSNLRRTAYGYT
>-|-|TRBV7-7|TRBJ1-4
ATNPQQGNEKLF
>once|-|TRBV18|TRBJ1-2
ASSPDRAYGYT
>-|-|TRBV5-1|TRBJ2-2
ASSVGTTNTGELF
>-|-|TRBV24-1|TRBJ2-7
ATRGNETAPVSYEQY
>-|-|TRBV7-2|TRBJ2-5
ASSGNQETQY
>-|-|TRBV15|TRBJ1-2
ATSNADYGYT
>-|TRBD2|TRBV5-4|TRBJ2-5
ASSLGPGLAGRETQY
>-|-|TRBV19|TRBJ1-4
ASNNRLKEEKLF
>few|-|TRBV7-2|TRBJ1-2
ASSPHGTFLYGGYT
>-|-|TRBV4-3|TRBJ1-6
ASSRVRLHNSPLH
>-|-|TRBV19|TRBJ1-1
ASTSTLNTEAF
>once|-|TRBV4-3|TRBJ2-3
ASSPNPLGTDTQY
>-|-|TRBV11-2|TRBJ2-7
ASSSPWESWQDPLYEQY
>once|TRBD2|TRBV4-3|TRBJ2-5
ASSPFISGGAETQY
>-|-|TRBV19|TRBJ1-1
ASKSNTMNTEAF
>few|-|TRBV19|TRBJ2-3
ASRGGAPTDTQY
>-|-|TRBV10-1|TRBJ1-5
ASSESRGLTGPQH
>-|-|TRBV6-5|TRBJ2-1
ASSLKGGYNEQF
>-|-|TRBV5-6|TRBJ1-2
ASSWARVNYGYT
>once|-|TRBV5-4|TRBJ2-1
ASSLDTFAVLTSSYNEQF
>-|TRBD2|TRBV5-8|TRBJ2-2
ATCSGVGFGELF
>-|-|TRBV4-1|TRBJ2-7
ASSLEGRSGPYEQY
>-|-|TRBV11-2|TRBJ1-4
ASSQRGGNEKLF
>-|-|TRBV7-9|TRBJ1-1
ASSLSLNTEAF